These 30 T cell receptor beta chains were sequenced from one sample in a study of beta chain features in type 1 diabetes. General observations from the study: Type 1 diabetes patients had moderately but significantly shorter TCRB CDR3s in all four CD4+ subsets.

Expressed TCRB transcripts were sequenced because the entire RNA isolate underwent reverse transcription. Repertoires were generated with immunoSEQ multiplex PCR, while TCRdb's copy carries only in-frame clones and drops some. The sample lists some 370,000 clones, over 8.5% occurring once. Their recognized antigens are unknown. The sample consisted of central memory CD4+ T cells from blood. The receptors derive from a man aged 25 to 40 with type 1 diabetes.

This chain links TRBV10-3 with TRBJ1-1; TRBD1 matches at 8 bases. From germline, CDR1 is ENHRY and CDR2 SYGVKD. Trimming cost V 3 bases and J 8 bases; bases outside gene matches: 5. The CDR3 is 13 residues long. The DNA for the CDR3 is TGTGCCATCAGTGATGACAGGGGAAAAGAAGCTTTCTTT. It specifies CAISDDRGKEAFF.

This clone came up many times. The V call is TRBV10-3, the J call TRBJ2-3, with 16 positions matching TRBD2. CDR3 size: 16 residues. With V trimmed by 5 bases and J by 6 bases, 5 bases remained unmatched. Germline assignment: CDR1 ENHRY and CDR2 SYGVKD. The CDR3 reads CAISSGTSGRADTQYF. The CDR3 nucleotides are TGTGCCATCAGTAGTGGGACTAGCGGGAGGGCCGATACGCAGTATTTT.

Only a few counts were recorded for this clone. At one end the junction does not follow the germline gene, possibly because of a read error. The chain couples TRBV18 to TRBJ2-1; perhaps TRBD2 as D (5 bases). In germline, CDR1 is KGHSH, CDR2 LQKENI. This CDR3 is built from 12 residues. In DNA, the CDR3 is TGTGCCAGCTCACCTGAGGGAAGCCTGAGTGTCTTC. Protein: CASSPEGSLSVF.

This clone was counted only a few times. The gene calls are TRBV5-8 and TRBJ1-5; the D is unclear. CDR3 size: 13 residues. Per germline, CDR1 SGHTS and CDR2 YDEGEE. V gave up 4 bases and J gave up 5 bases, with 10 bases separating them. The CDR3 is CASSPTADQPQHF. The CDR3 bases are TGTGCCAGCAGCCCTACCGCCGATCAGCCCCAGCATTTT.

The chain joins TRBV7-7 to TRBJ2-3, with TRBD2 identical over 9 bases. The V segment lost 1 base and the J segment 5 bases; nucleotides outside the gene matches: 7. There are 16 residues in the CDR3. Germline assignment: CDR1 SSHAT and CDR2 FNYEAQ (reference sequence). The CDR3 nucleotides are TGTGCCAGCAGCTTAGGGACCGCGGGAGGGGTAGATACGCAGTATTTT. It encodes CASSLGTAGGVDTQYF.

As concerns this clone: The same CDR3 can be traced to other DNA sequences in this sample. The chain joins TRBV4-2 to TRBJ2-5, with D possibly matching TRBD1 (6 bases). Trimming shortened V by 1 base and J by 5 bases, and 11 bases separated the two germline ends. CDR3 length: 14 residues. Per germline, CDR1 LGHNA and CDR2 YNFKEQ. The CDR3 coding sequence is TGTGCCAGCAGCCAAGGCTCAGGACAGGAGACCCAGTACTTC. Its protein is CASSQGSGQETQYF.

The rearrangement links TRBV7-4 to TRBJ2-2, with TRBD2 matching over 14 bases. Germline lookup yields CDR1 SGHVT and CDR2 SQSDAQ. The CDR3 sequence is 20 residues long. The ends lost 5 bases at V and 6 bases at J; junction bases unmatched: 17. CDR3 bases: TGTGCCAGCAGCCTGATGACCGGGACTAGCGGGAGAATTAGGGCCGGGGAGCTGTTTTTT. As protein: CASSLMTGTSGRIRAGELFF.

The chain uses TRBV10-2 and TRBJ2-1; 7 nucleotides line up with TRBD2. Germline trimming cut 6 bases from V and 9 bases from J; bases unmatched to any gene: 8. Germline lookup yields CDR1 WSHSY and CDR2 SAAADI. CDR3 length equals 13 residues. The CDR3 sequence: CASRSGGSSEQFF. CDR3 nucleotides: TGCGCCAGCAGGAGCGGCGGGAGTAGTGAGCAGTTCTTC.

The chain recombines TRBV6-1 with TRBJ2-7, with D unresolved. The CDR3 contains 12 residues. Trimming took off 7 bases at V and 0 bases at J, with 7 bases between the two ends. Germline loops: CDR1 MNHNS, CDR2 SASEGT. CDR3 sequence (DNA): TGTGCCAGCACAGAGATCTCCTACGAGCAGTACTTC. Its translation: CASTEISYEQYF.

On this clone itself: At the DNA level, this CDR3 is encoded by other sequences in the same sample as well. The rearrangement uses TRBV4-2 and TRBJ2-1; D unresolved. This CDR3 region has 13 residues. Trimming left V 0 bases short and J 5 bases short, with 5 bases between. Per germline, CDR1 LGHNA and CDR2 YNFKEQ. CDR3 DNA sequence: TGTGCCAGCAGCCAAGATCGAAACAATGAGCAGTTCTTC. Its protein product is CASSQDRNNEQFF.

Many counts were recorded for this clone. The rearrangement joins TRBV7-9 to TRBJ2-7, with a tentative D call TRBD1 (5 bases). Germline V gene data show CDR1 as SEHNR and CDR2 as FQNEAQ (reference sequence). V lost 1 base to trimming and J lost 0 bases, with 7 bases between them. The length of the CDR3 is 14 residues. The CDR3 nucleotides are TGTGCCAGCAGCTTAGAGGGGTCCTCCTACGAGCAGTACTTC. It is translated as CASSLEGSSYEQYF.

The chain has TRBV7-2 and TRBJ2-7, with 12 bases fitting TRBD2. Germline loops: CDR1 SGHTA, CDR2 FQGNSA. This CDR3 is 16 amino acids long. The V gene end was trimmed by 1 base and the J gene end by 3 bases; junction bases not matched to a gene: 4. CDR3 protein: CASSLVGTSGYYEQYF. The DNA of the CDR3 is TGTGCCAGCAGCTTAGTCGGGACTAGCGGGTACTACGAGCAGTACTTC.

This chain connects TRBV18 to TRBJ1-5, with a possible D match to TRBD1 (5 bases). V was clipped by 4 bases and J by 2 bases, with 12 bases between them. This CDR3 spans 15 amino acids. The germline V gene encodes CDR1 KGHSH and CDR2 LQKENI. The CDR3 nucleotides are TGTGCCAGCTCACTGGGGGGGTTTGGCAATCAGCCCCAGCATTTT. This encodes CASSLGGFGNQPQHF.

This clone was seen a few times. The chain uses TRBV4-1 and TRBJ2-7, with 10 nucleotides matching TRBD2. The CDR3 spans 16 residues. Germline V gene lookup returns CDR1 MGHRA and CDR2 YSYEKL. Trimming cost V 2 bases and J 0 bases; bases outside gene matches: 4. In DNA, the CDR3 is TGCGCCAGCAGCCAAACTAGGACTAGCGGCTCCTACGAGCAGTACTTC. Its protein is CASSQTRTSGSYEQYF.

This clone was observed at least ten times. The chain has TRBV7-2 and TRBJ2-5; a possible D gene is TRBD2 (6 bases). The CDR3 sequence is 16 residues long. CDR1 is SGHTA and CDR2 is FQGNSA in the germline V gene. The V end lost 3 bases, the J end lost 5 bases, and 19 bases lay between the germline ends. This chain's CDR3 is CASSFRGGRPLETQYF. The CDR3 DNA is TGTGCCAGCAGCTTTCGTGGAGGGCGGCCCTTGGAGACCCAGTACTTC.

On this clone itself: A single base separates this from a much larger clone, so it may be a read error. Other DNA sequences of this sample code for an identical CDR3. The rearrangement joins TRBV6-1 to TRBJ2-7; D remains ambiguous. The CDR3 spans 11 residues. Between the trimmed V and J ends, which lost 5 bases and 3 bases, there was a span of 5 bases. In germline, CDR1 is MNHNS, CDR2 SASEGT. The CDR3 region is CASSYLYEQYF. The CDR3, as DNA: TGTGCCAGCAGTTACCTCTACGAGCAGTACTTC.

V gene TRBV7-2 combines with J gene TRBJ1-2; 7 positions match TRBD1. The CDR3 is 15 residues long. After removal of 0 bases from V and 5 bases from J, the junction contained 6 bases not matched to a gene. Germline V gives CDR1 SGHTA, CDR2 FQGNSA. This CDR3 is CASSLAVGQQYGYTF. The CDR3 DNA sequence: TGTGCCAGCAGCTTAGCGGTGGGACAGCAATATGGCTACACCTTC.

This clone was picked up a small number of times. Other DNA sequences in this specimen translate into the identical CDR3. The genes are TRBV7-2 and TRBJ2-1, with TRBD2 identical over 12 bases. The CDR3 is 16 amino acids. The germline V gene has CDR1 SGHTA and CDR2 FQGNSA. V shed 5 bases, J shed 2 bases, and the junction held 4 bases outside the gene matches. The chain's CDR3 is CASSQRTSGTYNEQFF. CDR3 DNA: TGTGCCAGCAGCCAAAGGACTAGCGGGACCTACAATGAGCAGTTCTTC.

The chain has TRBV5-1 and TRBJ2-7; 16 bases are a match to TRBD2. The CDR3 consists of 15 residues. Germline CDR1 and CDR2: SGHRS and YFSETQ. Trimming took 4 bases from V and 6 from J; bases not matched to a gene: 4. DNA for the CDR3: TGCGCCAGCAGCCTGGGACTAGCGGGAGGGCTCGAGCAGTACTTC. Translation: CASSLGLAGGLEQYF.

The chain links TRBV19 to TRBJ2-1; 8 bases are shared with TRBD1. This CDR3 region has 16 residues. With V trimmed by 4 bases and J by 2 bases, 7 bases remained unmatched. In germline, CDR1 is LNHDA, CDR2 SQIVND (reference sequence). For the CDR3, the DNA is TGTGCCAGTAGTACCCCGACAGGGGTTACCTACAATGAGCAGTTCTTC. Translating it yields CASSTPTGVTYNEQFF.

A few counts support this clone. V is TRBV7-9 and J is TRBJ2-7; no clear D gene. Germline CDR1 SEHNR, CDR2 FQNEAQ (reference sequence). Trimming removed 3 bases from V and 3 bases from J, with 9 bases in between. The CDR3 is 13 amino acids. CDR3 residues: CASSFSSGYEQYF. The CDR3 region has the DNA TGTGCCAGCAGCTTCTCATCGGGCTACGAGCAGTACTTC.

This clone was counted only a few times. The chain recombines TRBV18 with TRBJ2-5, with a possible D match to TRBD1 (5 bases). V was pared by 4 bases and J by 1 base, with 7 bases between. The CDR3 consists of 13 residues. Germline V lookup: CDR1 KGHSH, CDR2 LQKENI. CDR3 amino acids: CASSQGSQETQYF. Written as DNA, the CDR3 is TGTGCCAGCTCACAGGGGTCCCAAGAGACCCAGTACTTC.

The V gene is TRBV5-1, the J gene TRBJ1-1; weak D call: TRBD1 (5 bases). Trimming pared 4 bases from V and 4 bases from J, leaving 17 bases between. Germline V CDR1 and CDR2: SGHRS, YFSETQ. There are 15 residues in the CDR3. CDR3 sequence (DNA): TGCGCCAGCAGCCTCCTGGGGGAAGGGACCACTGAAGCTTTCTTT. Translation: CASSLLGEGTTEAFF.

This clone showed up just a few times. J is TRBJ2-6 and V is TRBV2, with D perhaps being TRBD1 or TRBD2 (5 bases each). From germline, CDR1 is SNHLY and CDR2 FYNNEI. V was pared by 7 bases and J by 0 bases, with 16 bases between. The CDR3 runs to 17 residues. For the CDR3, the DNA is TGTGCCAGCACACCTGAGGGGCAGATCTCTGGGGCCAACGTCCTGACTTTC. Protein sequence: CASTPEGQISGANVLTF.

This clone was counted only a few times. The chain carries TRBV18 and TRBJ1-5; TRBD1 might be the D (5 bases). Germline V gene sequence: CDR1 KGHSH, CDR2 LQKENI. The ends were cut back, 0 bases at V and 7 bases at J, with 7 bases in the middle. The length of the CDR3 is 13 residues. The CDR3 region has the DNA TGTGCCAGCTCACCACCGGGGGGACAGCCCCAGCATTTT. The encoded protein is CASSPPGGQPQHF.

This sequence joins TRBV19 and TRBJ2-3, with 8 bases aligning to TRBD2. The CDR3 loop spans 17 amino acids. CDR1 and CDR2 from the germline V gene are LNHDA and SQIVND (reference sequence). V was clipped by 5 bases and J by 6 bases; unmatched bases: 16. This CDR3 reads CASSVPLSGGREDTQYF. The DNA of the CDR3 is TGTGCCAGTAGTGTCCCGCTAAGCGGGGGCAGGGAGGATACGCAGTATTTT.

This clone was seen only a few times. The chain employs TRBV2 and TRBJ2-1, with TRBD2 matching over 15 bases. V gave up 5 bases and J gave up 8 bases; unmatched junction bases: 4. Looked up from germline, CDR1 is SNHLY and CDR2 is FYNNEI. The CDR3 extends over 15 amino acids. CDR3 sequence: CASSPGLAGGHEQFF. CDR3 DNA: TGTGCCAGCAGTCCCGGACTAGCGGGAGGGCATGAGCAGTTCTTC.

The genes are TRBV7-2 and TRBJ2-7, with 8 nucleotides matching TRBD2. After removal of 7 bases from V and 2 bases from J, the junction contained 10 bases not matched to a gene. Germline CDR1 is SGHTA and CDR2 is FQGNSA. The CDR3 totals 15 residues. The CDR3 DNA reads as TGTGCCAGCACCTCTACCGGGAGGGGTCCCTACGAGCAGTACTTC. As protein: CASTSTGRGPYEQYF.

The V gene is TRBV28, the J gene TRBJ2-3; D is unresolved. CDR3 size: 15 residues. Germline CDR1 reads MDHEN; CDR2 reads SYDVKM. V gave up 5 bases and J gave up 3 bases, with 15 bases separating them. CDR3 sequence (DNA): TGTGCCAGCAGTAAAACCACCCCCACTACAGATACGCAGTATTTT. Translated: CASSKTTPTTDTQYF.

This clone was seen ten or more times. The CDR3 loop is CASSGGSGNTIYF. The CDR3 coding sequence is TGTGCCAGCAGCGGAGGCTCTGGAAACACCATATATTTT. The chain couples TRBV11-2 to TRBJ1-3; unclear D gene. V lost 5 bases and J lost 0, with 5 bases in between. Germline V gene sequence: CDR1 SGHAT, CDR2 FQNNGV. CDR3 length: 13 residues.